This TCR beta chain was retrieved from a study of blood T cell repertoires in COVID-19. Participant ages covered about 18 to 89 years across about two dozen US areas. The CDR3 runs to 12 residues. The V gene's germline CDR1 is KGHDR and CDR2 SFDVKD. The V gene lost 10 bases and the J gene lost 2 bases, with 9 bases spanning the gap. The method was immunoSEQ multiplex PCR; TCRdb's version includes in-frame clones alone and lacks a portion of them. The sample holds some 170,000 clones, around 82% seen once. The material sequenced was PBMCs or T cells enriched from blood (not recorded which). The source is a man aged 35 to 55 who had recovered from COVID-19. The chain couples TRBV24-1 to TRBJ2-3; D is perhaps TRBD2 (6 bases). The CDR3 loop reads CATGTYTDTQYF. The CDR3 nucleotides read TGTGCCACGGGGACTTACACAGATACGCAGTATTTT.